This TCR beta chain comes out of a study of type 1 regulatory T cells. Study context: T-allo10 is an in vitro-generated, Tr1-enriched CD4 T cell product specific for alloantigen.

Regarding the study as a whole: Compared with non-type 1 regulatory T cells, type 1 regulatory T cells showed a more restricted TCR repertoire.

This clonotype turned up a few times. Its antigen is undetermined. This CDR3 region has 15 residues. V trimming: 4 bases; J trimming: 7 bases; junction bases outside the gene matches: 11. Germline V lookup: CDR1 SGHRS, CDR2 YFSETQ. TCRdb called the reads again in MiXCR, with one record for every CDR3 protein. Of roughly 65,000 distinct CDR3 sequences listed, more than 45% were seen once; the top ten hold 2% to 2.5%. The sequencing sample was made of cultured non-Tr1 T cells, either the whole culture or a sorted T cell fraction (not recorded which). This clonotype was sampled from a human donor in good health. The V gene is TRBV5-1, the J gene TRBJ1-2, with TRBD1 identical over 9 bases. The CDR3, as DNA: TGCGCCAGCAGCAAAGCCACCGGACAGGGGAGTGGCTACACCTTC. It codes for CASSKATGQGSGYTF.